These T cell receptor beta chains were read from a single sample in a study of cytotoxic CD8 clonotypes in ibrutinib-treated CLL. The assay was immunoSEQ multiplex PCR, and TCRdb's table has in-frame clones only and misses some. This table has 130,000 or so clones, 70% to 90% appearing once. This material consisted of PBMCs, taken after 24 months of ibrutinib treatment. The origin of the receptors is a human donor with chronic lymphocytic leukemia. CDR3s include the opening cysteine and the closing phenylalanine or tryptophan. Each record gives: D gene, clone size, J gene, V gene, CDR3 protein, CDR3 DNA. A D gene is named only where the DNA matches it firmly. Size values are once, few and many counts, or a class for expanded clones, and some rows have none.

>TRBD2|few|TRBJ2-1|TRBV6-1
CASSEPFLLAGGTNEQFF
TGTGCCAGCAGTGAACCCTTCCTACTAGCGGGGGGTACGAATGAGCAGTTCTTC
>.|.|TRBJ1-1|TRBV5-1
CASSGTGTEAFF
TGCGCCAGCAGTGGGACGGGGACTGAAGCTTTCTTT
>TRBD1|.|TRBJ2-5|TRBV11-2
CASRPNRGKETQYF
TGTGCCAGCAGACCGAACAGGGGAAAAGAGACCCAGTACTTC
>.|.|TRBJ2-5|TRBV6-5
CASKRDPWETQYF
TGTGCCAGCAAACGCGACCCCTGGGAGACCCAGTACTTC
>TRBD2|.|TRBJ2-1|TRBV19
CASSIGELAGTEQFF
TGTGCCAGTAGTATAGGAGAACTAGCGGGAACTGAGCAGTTCTTC
>.|.|TRBJ1-1|TRBV29-1
CSVEGRSTEAFF
TGCAGCGTTGAGGGCCGGAGCACTGAAGCTTTCTTT
>TRBD1|.|TRBJ2-1|TRBV29-1
CSVVGDRGLYNEQFF
TGCAGCGTTGTGGGAGACAGGGGGCTTTACAATGAGCAGTTCTTC
>.|.|TRBJ1-5|TRBV10-3
CAISGQLSNQPQHF
TGTGCCATCAGTGGACAGCTTAGCAATCAGCCCCAGCATTTT
>.|.|TRBJ2-5|TRBV19
CASSMVRETQYF
TGTGCCAGTAGCATGGTACGAGAGACCCAGTACTTC
>.|.|TRBJ2-3|TRBV19
CASSPSTDTQYF
TGTGCCAGTAGCCCTAGCACAGATACGCAGTATTTT
>.|.|TRBJ2-3|TRBV28
CASSFADGATDTQYF
TGTGCCAGCAGTTTCGCGGATGGGGCGACAGATACGCAGTATTTT
>TRBD2|.|TRBJ2-1|TRBV7-3
CASSPAGGRSYNEQFF
TGTGCCAGCAGCCCGGCCGGCGGGAGGTCCTACAATGAGCAGTTCTTC
>TRBD1|.|TRBJ2-2|TRBV15
CATSSRDRGTGELFF
TGTGCCACCAGCAGTAGGGACAGGGGCACCGGGGAGCTGTTTTTT
>.|.|TRBJ2-7|TRBV5-4
CASSLGTASSYEQYF
TGTGCCAGCAGCTTGGGAACAGCCAGCTCCTACGAGCAGTACTTC
>.|.|TRBJ1-4|TRBV15
CATSRDGQGGEKLFF
TGTGCCACCAGCAGAGATGGTCAGGGCGGTGAAAAACTGTTTTTT
>.|.|TRBJ1-5|TRBV9
CASSVGFNQPQHF
TGTGCCAGCAGCGTTGGTTTCAATCAGCCCCAGCATTTT
>.|once|TRBJ1-3|TRBV5-5
CASSLGAGPGNTIYF
TGTGCCAGCAGCTTGGGCGCGGGGCCTGGAAACACCATATATTTT
>TRBD1|.|TRBJ1-2|TRBV28
CASVGTGGFPNYGYTF
TGTGCCAGCGTAGGGACAGGGGGTTTCCCCAACTATGGCTACACCTTC
>.|.|TRBJ2-1|TRBV27
CASSCGRPVLHNEQFF
TGTGCCAGCAGTTGCGGACGGCCGGTACTTCACAATGAGCAGTTCTTC
>TRBD1|once|TRBJ1-5|TRBV7-2
CASSLYGTANQPQHF
TGTGCCAGCAGCTTATATGGGACAGCTAATCAGCCCCAGCATTTT
>.|.|TRBJ1-1|TRBV7-2
CASSLRDRGSEAFF
TGTGCCAGCAGCTTAAGGGATAGAGGCTCTGAAGCTTTCTTT
>.|.|TRBJ1-1|TRBV13
CASSLFGVEAFF
TGTGCCAGCAGCTTGTTCGGGGTTGAAGCTTTCTTT
>.|.|TRBJ1-2|TRBV19
CASSILDEYGYTF
TGTGCCAGTAGTATCCTGGATGAGTATGGCTACACCTTC
>.|few|TRBJ1-5|TRBV19
CASSIFPGEGQPQHF
TGTGCCAGTAGTATTTTCCCGGGGGAAGGGCAGCCCCAGCATTTT
>TRBD2|.|TRBJ2-1|TRBV25-1
CASSEPGLAVNEQFF
TGTGCCAGCAGTGAGCCGGGACTAGCCGTCAATGAGCAGTTCTTC
>TRBD1|.|TRBJ2-2|TRBV28
CASSLTGGKAGELFF
TGTGCCAGCAGTCTCACAGGGGGCAAGGCCGGGGAGCTGTTTTTT
>TRBD2|.|TRBJ2-5|TRBV28
CASRRLAGVGETQYF
TGTGCCAGCAGGCGTCTAGCGGGGGTCGGTGAGACCCAGTACTTC
>.|.|TRBJ1-2|TRBV7-2
CASSSYDLKGYTF
TGTGCCAGCAGCTCCTACGACCTTAAGGGCTACACCTTC
>TRBD1|few|TRBJ1-3|TRBV6-6
CASSYNDRGLLNTIYF
TGTGCCAGCAGTTACAACGACAGGGGTTTGCTGAACACCATATATTTT
>.|.|TRBJ2-5|TRBV25-1
CASSRQGQETQYF
TGTGCCAGCTCCCGCCAGGGCCAAGAGACCCAGTACTTC
>.|.|TRBJ1-4|TRBV19
CASSKEGIFNEKLFF
TGTGCCAGTAGTAAGGAAGGGATCTTTAATGAAAAACTGTTTTTT
>TRBD2|.|TRBJ2-5|TRBV7-2
CASSLAGLAGSETQYF
TGTGCCAGCAGCTTAGCGGGACTAGCGGGGTCGGAGACCCAGTACTTC
>.|.|TRBJ1-5|TRBV28
CARSSEKRNQPQHF
TGTGCCAGATCCTCAGAGAAACGGAATCAGCCCCAGCATTTT
>TRBD2|.|TRBJ2-2|TRBV10-2
CASSFARLADTGELFF
TGCGCCAGCAGTTTCGCCCGACTAGCGGACACCGGGGAGCTGTTTTTT
>TRBD1|.|TRBJ1-1|TRBV5-5
CASSSIPGQGNTEAFF
TGTGCCAGCAGCTCGATTCCGGGACAGGGGAACACTGAAGCTTTCTTT
>.|.|TRBJ2-2|TRBV11-3
CASSTGSKRGELFF
TGTGCCAGCAGCACGGGTTCTAAGAGGGGGGAGCTGTTTTTT
>.|.|TRBJ1-2|TRBV7-2
CASNPTGNYGYTF
TGTGCCAGCAACCCGACAGGAAACTATGGCTACACCTTC
>.|few|TRBJ1-5|TRBV27
CASSLQGGQPQHF
TGTGCCAGCAGTCTCCAGGGAGGGCAGCCCCAGCATTTT
>.|.|TRBJ2-3|TRBV2
CASSERAGPWDTQYF
TGTGCCAGCAGTGAACGGGCAGGGCCCTGGGATACGCAGTATTTT
>.|.|TRBJ1-2|TRBV28
CASIPFIGGYGYTF
TGTGCCAGCATCCCTTTCATCGGGGGCTATGGCTACACCTTC
>.|.|TRBJ1-4|TRBV5-5
CASTGDIDSPGATNEKLFF
TGTGCCAGCACCGGGGACATCGACTCCCCGGGTGCAACTAATGAAAAACTGTTTTTT
>TRBD2|.|TRBJ2-1|TRBV19
CATQPGTLGGGNEQFF
TGTGCCACCCAGCCGGGTACTCTTGGGGGGGGCAATGAGCAGTTCTTC
>.|.|TRBJ2-7|TRBV7-2
CASSLAREVSSYEQYF
TGTGCCAGCAGCCTAGCCCGTGAGGTGAGCTCCTACGAGCAGTACTTC
>TRBD2|.|TRBJ2-7|TRBV9
CASSVGMAGGSTEQYF
TGTGCCAGCAGCGTAGGGATGGCGGGAGGTTCTACCGAGCAGTACTTC
>.|few|TRBJ1-5|TRBV2
CASRGLRNQPQHF
TGTGCCAGCAGGGGGCTCAGGAATCAGCCCCAGCATTTT
>TRBD1|.|TRBJ1-2|TRBV7-6
CASSSGQGYGGYTF
TGTGCCAGCAGCTCTGGACAGGGGTATGGTGGCTACACCTTC
>.|.|TRBJ2-3|TRBV19
CASTLGQGTDTQYF
TGTGCCAGTACTCTGGGGCAGGGGACAGATACGCAGTATTTT
>.|.|TRBJ2-7|TRBV5-1
CASSLAGGRSPIEQYF
TGCGCCAGCAGCTTGGCCGGGGGGCGCTCCCCTATTGAGCAGTACTTC
>.|.|TRBJ2-7|TRBV6-5
CASSRSRALSYEQYF
TGTGCCAGCAGTAGAAGCCGGGCCCTCTCCTACGAGCAGTACTTC
>.|.|TRBJ1-1|TRBV10-1
CASGVTGPAEAFF
TGCGCCAGCGGGGTCACAGGGCCGGCTGAAGCTTTCTTT
>.|.|TRBJ2-7|TRBV7-3
CASSSQDGYEQYF
TGTGCCAGCAGCTCTCAGGACGGATACGAGCAGTACTTC
>TRBD2|.|TRBJ2-1|TRBV6-8
CARRASGYNEQFF
TGTGCCAGGCGGGCTAGCGGCTACAATGAGCAGTTCTTC
>.|.|TRBJ2-2|TRBV6-5
CATRWRLGELFF
TGTGCCACCCGGTGGAGGCTCGGGGAGCTGTTTTTT
>TRBD2|few|TRBJ2-2|TRBV30
CAWKPSGSGVAGELFF
TGTGCCTGGAAACCCTCAGGGAGCGGGGTTGCGGGGGAGCTGTTTTTT
>TRBD1|.|TRBJ1-1|TRBV11-1
CASSRGTGLLSDTEAFF
TGTGCCAGCAGCAGGGGGACAGGCCTCTTAAGCGACACTGAAGCTTTCTTT
>.|.|TRBJ1-4|TRBV19
CASSPEVALFEKLFF
TGTGCCAGTAGTCCCGAGGTAGCCTTGTTTGAAAAACTGTTTTTT
>.|.|TRBJ1-3|TRBV4-1
CASSQAHPLKNTIYF
TGCGCCAGCAGCCAAGCGCACCCCCTGAAGAACACCATATATTTT
>.|once|TRBJ1-2|TRBV28
CASRFRALNYGYTF
TGTGCCAGCAGATTCAGGGCCCTGAACTATGGCTACACCTTC
>TRBD2|.|TRBJ2-1|TRBV6-6
CASRRGGSSYNEQFF
TGTGCCAGCAGGAGAGGCGGGAGCTCCTACAATGAGCAGTTCTTC